This T cell receptor (beta chain) was obtained from a study of Graves' ophthalmopathy and Graves' hyperthyroidism. In the case of this clonotype: Its antigen remains unidentified. This CDR3 is missing its conserved last phenylalanine or tryptophan, likely due to a read error.

Study-wide results and caveats: Cross-validated, the 13-signature model showed 87.88%/81.08% sensitivity/specificity, and 80%/75% in the test set.

The study amplified TCR beta CDR3 regions using RNA transcripts. After a first-round RT-PCR with HTBI primers, a second-round multiplex PCR was run. TCRdb processed the multiplex PCR reads anew with MiXCR; each CDR3 protein has one entry. The table has 200,000 to 250,000 distinct CDR3 sequences, around 50% seen once; the top ten hold about 45%. The sequence was collected from an adult man with Graves' ophthalmopathy. The sequencing input was peripheral blood.

DNA for the CDR3: TGTGCCAGCAGCGTAGGGGGAAACACTGAAGCTTTCTCT. Amino acid sequence: CASSVGGNTEAFS. The V and J genes are TRBV2 and TRBJ1-1; tentative D call: TRBD1 (6 bases). CDR1 is SNHLY, CDR2 FYNNEI, per germline. The V gene lost 6 bases and the J gene lost 2 bases, with 10 bases spanning the gap. This CDR3 is 13 amino acids long.